This is a list of T cell receptor beta chains from one sample in a study of blood T cells in healthy people across ages. TCRdb re-analysed the 5' RACE reads in MiXCR, keeping a single row per CDR3 protein. The data hold about 780,000 distinct CDR3 sequences, with about 46% observed a single time. Sequencing was carried out using blood. These receptors originate from a man older than 75 in good health. Each CDR3 is given with its conserved first and last residue. D genes are given only for firm matches. Expanded clones are given a class, and other clones once, few, many or no size at all.

d_call: .; v_call: TRBV12-3/TRBV12-4; clone_size: .; j_call: TRBJ2-3; cdr3_nt: TGTGCCAGCAGCCTAGATCGGCAGTATTTT; cdr3_aa: CASSLDRQYF
d_call: .; v_call: TRBV7-9; clone_size: .; j_call: TRBJ1-5; cdr3_nt: TGTGCCAGCAGCCAAGACGGGGGGAGTAGCAATCAGCCCCAGCATTTT; cdr3_aa: CASSQDGGSSNQPQHF
d_call: .; v_call: TRBV20-1; clone_size: .; j_call: TRBJ2-7; cdr3_nt: TGCAGTGTTGAGGGGAGACGGTACGAGCAGTACTTC; cdr3_aa: CSVEGRRYEQYF
d_call: TRBD2; v_call: TRBV5-1; clone_size: .; j_call: TRBJ2-4; cdr3_nt: TGCGCCAGCAGGGCGGCGGGAGGGCCTGACATTCAGTACTTC; cdr3_aa: CASRAAGGPDIQYF
d_call: .; v_call: TRBV20-1; clone_size: many; j_call: TRBJ2-1; cdr3_nt: TGCAGTGCTCGTACCGACAATGAGCAGTTCTTC; cdr3_aa: CSARTDNEQFF
d_call: .; v_call: TRBV5-1; clone_size: .; j_call: TRBJ2-7; cdr3_nt: TGCGCCAGCAGATCGGGGTACGAGCAGTACTTC; cdr3_aa: CASRSGYEQYF
d_call: .; v_call: TRBV29-1; clone_size: few; j_call: TRBJ2-5; cdr3_nt: TGCAGCGTAGACGGGCAGGGACCGAGGGAGACCCAGTACTTC; cdr3_aa: CSVDGQGPRETQYF
d_call: TRBD1; v_call: TRBV6-1; clone_size: once; j_call: TRBJ2-3; cdr3_nt: TGTGCCAGCAGTGCCCGAATAGGGGGCATCACAGATACGCAGTATTTT; cdr3_aa: CASSARIGGITDTQYF
d_call: TRBD1; v_call: TRBV29-1; clone_size: .; j_call: TRBJ2-7; cdr3_nt: TGCAGCGTCCGGACAGGAGACTACAATGAGCAGTACTTC; cdr3_aa: CSVRTGDYNEQYF
d_call: .; v_call: TRBV6-5; clone_size: .; j_call: TRBJ2-2; cdr3_nt: TGTGCCAGCAGTTTTAGGGCCGGGGAGCTGTTTTTT; cdr3_aa: CASSFRAGELFF
d_call: TRBD2; v_call: TRBV12-3/TRBV12-4; clone_size: .; j_call: TRBJ2-5; cdr3_nt: TGTGCCAGCACCATTAGCGGGACAACGGAGACCCAGTACTTC; cdr3_aa: CASTISGTTETQYF
d_call: .; v_call: TRBV7-2; clone_size: .; j_call: TRBJ2-3; cdr3_nt: TGTGCCAGCAGCTTAGCGACAGCGCCGGGCGGCACAGATACGCAGTATTTT; cdr3_aa: CASSLATAPGGTDTQYF
d_call: TRBD1; v_call: TRBV10-3; clone_size: .; j_call: TRBJ1-5; cdr3_nt: TGTGCCATCAGTGAGTCGAAGGGACAGGGGAGCAGTCAGCCCCAGCATTTT; cdr3_aa: CAISESKGQGSSQPQHF
d_call: .; v_call: TRBV10-3; clone_size: .; j_call: TRBJ2-5; cdr3_nt: TGTGCCATCAGTGAGTCCCTAGGGACAACCCAAAGCTCCTACAATGAGCAGTACTTC; cdr3_aa: CAISESLGTTQSSYNEQYF
d_call: .; v_call: TRBV6-1; clone_size: few; j_call: TRBJ1-2; cdr3_nt: TGTGCCAGCAGTGAGAGGGGACTGTACTATGGCTACACCTTC; cdr3_aa: CASSERGLYYGYTF